The entry that follows covers one T cell receptor (beta chain) sequence. Its antigen is currently unknown. Profiling relied on immunoSEQ multiplex PCR, and the TCRdb table lists in-frame clones only, not all of them. Of nearly 1 million clones listed, 76% are singletons. The source of the sample is a study of shared clonotypes between healthy human individuals. Study-level information: Every donor yielded three CD4 naive, three CD4 memory, two CD8 naive and one CD8 memory plate.

Investigators divided CD4+ cells into CD45RA+ naive and CD45RA-negative memory subsets. Study-wide points: Blood was the sole source, and tissue repertoires probably differ. Against clonotypes common to all four donors, non-shared ones had lower generation probabilities.

The CDR3 length is 14 residues. V was trimmed by 6 bases and J by 5 bases, leaving 17 bases between them. Germline values: CDR1 SGDLS, CDR2 YYNGEE. The rearrangement links TRBV9 to TRBJ1-2; tentatively, D is TRBD1 (6 bases). The specimen was memory CD4+ T cells sorted from blood. Subset indicated: CD45RA-negative fraction. The clonotype originates from a man aged 18 to 29 in good health. The CDR3 DNA reads TGTGCCAGCACCTCTCACAGGGACCCTTATGGCTACACCTTC. The encoded protein is CASTSHRDPYGYTF.